What follows is one T cell receptor beta chain and its context. V lost 1 base, J lost 3 bases, and 13 bases lay in between. Germline V gives CDR1 MGHRA, CDR2 YSYEKL. CDR3 size: 16 residues. The data derive from a study of blood T cells in healthy people across ages. Each sample provided at least 5 micrograms of extracted total RNA. A second about 7 to 12 cycle PCR used barcoded and J-beta primers. The authors tagged each cDNA molecule using a template-switch adaptor with 12 random nucleotides. TCRdb used MiXCR to reprocess the 5' RACE reads, holding one entry per CDR3 protein. The sample lists some 640,000 distinct CDR3 sequences; less than 35% were seen once.

The material sequenced was blood. The chain links TRBV4-1 to TRBJ1-5; D unresolved. The clonotype was recovered from a woman older than 75 in good health. For the CDR3, the DNA is TGCGCCAGCAGCCAAGGCAACACCGGGTTCAATCAGCCCCAGCATTTT. Protein: CASSQGNTGFNQPQHF.